The 26 T cell receptor beta chains presented below share a single source sample, sequenced in a study of shared clonotypes between healthy human individuals. Sequencing used immunoSEQ multiplex PCR; TCRdb keeps in-frame clones, though not all of them. This sample carries a few hundred thousand clones, 60% to 80% of them seen once, and the ten largest clones take around 12%. The sequenced material came from PBMCs. These receptor sequences come from a middle-aged woman in good health. Some clones in this sample may be carry-over from other donors' samples.

The rearrangement links TRBV7-9 to TRBJ1-4; 10 nucleotides align to TRBD1. Trimming at V came to 5 bases and at J to 7 bases, leaving 10 bases not matched to a gene. CDR1 and CDR2 (germline): SEHNR, FQNEAQ (reference sequence). The CDR3 contains 16 residues. CDR3 DNA: TGTGCCAGCAGCCAGGGCCAGGGACAGGGGTTTGAAAAACTGTTTTTT. It is translated as CASSQGQGQGFEKLFF.

This chain joins TRBV5-1 and TRBJ1-2; TRBD1 might be the D (5 bases). The V and J ends lost 1 base and 7 bases respectively, with 17 bases between them. Germline V lookup: CDR1 SGHRS, CDR2 YFSETQ. This CDR3 has 15 amino acids. The CDR3 DNA follows: TGCGCCAGCAGCTTGCTCGGGACGGATCTAGGTGGCTACACCTTC. It codes for CASSLLGTDLGGYTF.

Details on this clone: The junction does not match germline at one end; this may be a read error. This chain uses TRBV2 with TRBJ2-7; D is unclear. Looked up from germline, CDR1 is SNHLY and CDR2 is FYNNEI. The CDR3 covers 13 residues. In DNA form, the CDR3 reads TGTGCCAGCAGTCTCGACAACGTTTACGTGCAGTACTTC. Protein product: CASSLDNVYVQYF.

The chain has TRBV14 and TRBJ2-7; a possible D gene is TRBD2 (5 bases). From germline, CDR1 is SGHDN and CDR2 FVKESK. The CDR3 runs 13 residues. The V and J ends lost 5 bases and 5 bases respectively, with 13 bases between them. The CDR3 DNA sequence: TGTGCCAGCAGCTTGGACTGGTGGGACGAGCAGTACTTC. It translates to CASSLDWWDEQYF.

J is TRBJ2-5 and V is TRBV6-1; no definite D call. Near its end, the DNA agrees better with TRBJ2-7, so the J call may be wrong. CDR1 is MNHNS, CDR2 SASEGT, per germline. The CDR3 runs to 11 residues. The CDR3 protein is CASSSIYEQYF. The CDR3 region has the DNA TGTGCCAGCAGTTCAATCTACGAGCAGTACTTC.

With regard to this clone: A much bigger clone sits one base away, suggesting this may be a read error. This sequence joins TRBV5-1 and TRBJ2-6, with 9 bases matching TRBD1. Germline assignment: CDR1 SGHRS and CDR2 YFSETQ. The CDR3 has 18 residues. CDR3 coding DNA: TGCGCCAGCAGCTCTCCCGGGACAGGGTCTCCTGGGGCCAACGCCCTGACTTTC. Its translation is CASSSPGTGSPGANALTF.

About this clone: This probably arose from a read error, given a far larger clone one base away. V and J are TRBV14 and TRBJ1-2, with 10 bases identical to TRBD1. This CDR3 is built from 15 residues. The germline V gene has CDR1 SGHDN and CDR2 FVKESK. V trimming: 4 bases; J trimming: 7 bases; junction bases outside the gene matches: 9. The CDR3 region has the DNA TGTGCCAGCAGCCGGGCCGGGACAGGGGTCGGTGGCTACACCTTC. Translated, it gives CASSRAGTGVGGYTF.

The chain couples TRBV5-8 to TRBJ2-7; 8 nucleotides align to TRBD1. This CDR3 is built from 14 residues. V lost 4 bases, J lost 3 bases, and 6 bases stayed unmatched. CDR1 SGHTS and CDR2 YDEGEE come from the germline V gene. In DNA, the CDR3 is TGTGCCAGCAGCCGGGACAGGAATGACTACGAGCAGTACTTC. Residues: CASSRDRNDYEQYF.

The CDR3 reads CASSPSWQGGYEQYF. The CDR3 bases are TGTGCCAGCAGCCCCTCATGGCAGGGGGGCTACGAGCAGTACTTC. The chain is built from TRBV11-2 and TRBJ2-7; D might be TRBD1 (7 bases). This CDR3 contains 15 residues. V gave up 5 bases and J gave up 3 bases, with 17 bases separating them. The germline V gene encodes CDR1 SGHAT and CDR2 FQNNGV.

The V call is TRBV4-3, the J call TRBJ1-2; D is perhaps TRBD1 (6 bases). CDR1 is LGHNA, CDR2 YSLEER, per germline. This CDR3 has 16 amino acids. V dropped 3 bases and J dropped 2 bases, with 16 bases sitting between them. The CDR3 bases are TGCGCCAGCAGCCAGGCACAGGGACCTTGGAACTATGGCTACACCTTC. Its translation is CASSQAQGPWNYGYTF.

V usage is TRBV5-1 and J usage is TRBJ2-7; D is undetermined. The CDR3 runs to 15 residues. Germline-derived CDR1 and CDR2 are SGHRS and YFSETQ. Trimming stripped 4 bases from V and 0 bases from J, with 14 bases between. CDR3 loop: CASSPGPSSSYEQYF. In DNA form, the CDR3 reads TGCGCCAGCAGCCCCGGGCCGTCTAGCTCCTACGAGCAGTACTTC.

V gene TRBV27 combines with J gene TRBJ2-7; 7 bases fit TRBD2. The CDR3 extends over 14 amino acids. Germline trimming cut 6 bases from V and 4 bases from J; bases unmatched to any gene: 9. CDR1 is MNHEY and CDR2 is SMNVEV in the germline V gene (reference sequence). The DNA for the CDR3 is TGTGCCAGCAGGGGGGAGGGTTTGGGATACGAGCAGTACTTC. It translates to CASRGEGLGYEQYF.

The rearrangement links TRBV27 to TRBJ2-2; TRBD1 might be the D (6 bases). This CDR3 contains 17 residues. The germline V gene has CDR1 MNHEY and CDR2 SMNVEV (reference sequence). The V gene lost 3 bases and the J gene lost 4 bases, with 18 bases spanning the gap. CDR3 nucleotide sequence: TGTGCCAGCAGTTTGGGGATGGGGGCGGCCCTCACCGGGGAGCTGTTTTTT. As protein: CASSLGMGAALTGELFF.

This clone appeared once. The chain recombines TRBV11-2 with TRBJ2-5, with D perhaps matching TRBD2 (6 bases). V shed 5 bases and J shed 4 bases, with 11 bases lying between them. Germline V gene sequence: CDR1 SGHAT, CDR2 FQNNGV. There are 13 residues in the CDR3. The CDR3 here is CASSRGLGETQYF. CDR3 in DNA: TGTGCCAGCAGCCGGGGACTCGGAGAGACCCAGTACTTC.

The J gene is TRBJ2-3, the V gene TRBV7-3, with unresolved D. There are 14 residues in the CDR3. V lost 1 base and J 2 bases, leaving 7 bases between the germline ends. Germline lookup yields CDR1 SGHTA and CDR2 FQGTGA. The CDR3 here is CASSLMWNTDTQYF. The CDR3 nucleotides are TGTGCCAGCAGCTTAATGTGGAACACAGATACGCAGTATTTT.

This clone was seen once. The same CDR3 arises from other DNA sequences in this sample as well. Here the CDR3 reads CASSPSGSSYEQYF. In DNA form, the CDR3 reads TGCGCCAGCAGCCCCAGCGGGAGCTCCTACGAGCAGTACTTC. The chain is built from TRBV5-1 and TRBJ2-7; 8 bases match TRBD2. Looked up from germline, CDR1 is SGHRS and CDR2 is YFSETQ. This CDR3 contains 14 residues. The junction had 3 bases not matched to a gene; V was cut back by 4 bases and J by 0 bases.

The V and J genes are TRBV7-3 and TRBJ2-3; weak D call: TRBD2 (6 bases). The germline gives CDR1 SGHTA, CDR2 FQGTGA. The V and J ends lost 5 bases and 0 bases respectively, with 12 bases between them. The CDR3 has 15 residues. CDR3 sequence (DNA): TGTGCCAGCAGCCAGACTAGTGCTAGCACAGATACGCAGTATTTT. Translation: CASSQTSASTDTQYF.

The chain recombines TRBV6-1 with TRBJ2-1; TRBD2 is a possible D gene (6 bases). Germline CDR1 and CDR2: MNHNS and SASEGT. CDR3 length: 13 amino acids. Trimming left V 8 bases short and J 4 bases short, with 12 bases between. CDR3 sequence reads: CASVRREYNEQFF. As DNA, the CDR3 is TGTGCCAGCGTCAGGAGGGAATACAATGAGCAGTTCTTC.

Worth noting for this clone: With only one base between it and a far larger clone, this is likely a read error. This chain uses TRBV10-3 with TRBJ2-7; D is perhaps TRBD1 (5 bases). This CDR3 region has 12 residues. Germline CDR1 is ENHRY and CDR2 is SYGVKD. CDR3 in amino acids: CAVSREGYEQYF. In nucleotides, the CDR3 is TGTGCCGTCAGCAGGGAAGGTTACGAGCAGTACTTC.

The V gene is TRBV19, the J gene TRBJ2-5, with 9 positions matching TRBD1. V was pared by 2 bases and J by 1 base, with 5 bases of the junction left unmatched. Germline V CDR1 and CDR2: LNHDA, SQIVND (reference sequence). CDR3 length equals 16 residues. The CDR3 is CASSISGTGTQETQYF. CDR3 sequence (DNA): TGTGCCAGTAGTATAAGCGGGACAGGGACCCAAGAGACCCAGTACTTC. Full variable domain (rest looked up from reference TRBV19 and TRBJ2-5): DGGITQSPKYLFRKEGQNVTLSCEQNLNHDAMYWYRQDPGQGLRLIYYSQIVNDFQKGDIAEGYSVSREKKESFPLTVTSAQKNPTAFYLCASSISGTGTQETQYFGPGTRLLVL.

The DNA of the CDR3 is TGCAGCGTTGCGGGGACAGGCCTGGAGGAGCAGTACTTC. Amino acid sequence: CSVAGTGLEEQYF. The chain has TRBV29-1 and TRBJ2-7; the match to TRBD1 covers 8 bases. Germline V gives CDR1 SQVTM, CDR2 ANQGSEA. The CDR3 runs to 13 residues. V was pared by 4 bases and J by 7 bases, with 9 bases of the junction left unmatched.

V usage is TRBV7-2 and J usage is TRBJ2-5; D gene ambiguous. Germline V gene data show CDR1 as SGHTA and CDR2 as FQGNSA. There are 15 residues in the CDR3. Deletions cut 2 bases from V and 2 bases from J, with 12 bases between. CDR3 nucleotide sequence: TGTGCCAGCAGCTTAAGGTGGTGGGTTCAAGAGACCCAGTACTTC. This gives the protein CASSLRWWVQETQYF.

To note about this clone: One base separates it from a far larger clone, so it is likely a read error. The V and J genes are TRBV27 and TRBJ2-2; 10 positions agree with TRBD2. V shed 5 bases and J 5 bases; nucleotides not matched to a gene: 8. The CDR3 has 16 residues. Germline values: CDR1 MNHEY, CDR2 SMNVEV (reference sequence). Here the CDR3 reads CASSGLAVRGTGELFF. DNA for the CDR3: TGTGCCAGCAGTGGACTAGCGGTTAGAGGGACCGGGGAGCTGTTTTTT.

The gene calls are TRBV6-1 and TRBJ2-7; the D gene is possibly TRBD2 (6 bases). CDR1 MNHNS and CDR2 SASEGT come from the germline V gene. The CDR3 has 14 amino acids. The V and J ends lost 0 bases and 6 bases respectively, with 12 bases between them. CDR3 residues: CASSEAAGPLEQYF. Here the CDR3 DNA reads TGTGCCAGCAGTGAAGCGGCGGGGCCCCTCGAGCAGTACTTC.

The chain's CDR3 is CASSEGQSRPYGYTF. In DNA form, the CDR3 reads TGCGCCAGCAGCGAGGGACAGTCCCGCCCCTATGGCTACACCTTC. This chain connects TRBV5-1 to TRBJ1-2; 7 bases are a match to TRBD1. Germline V CDR1 and CDR2: SGHRS, YFSETQ. The CDR3 covers 15 residues. V lost 4 bases to trimming and J lost 4 bases; unmatched junction nucleotides: 10.

This chain uses TRBV29-1 with TRBJ1-1, with a tentative D call TRBD1 (5 bases). The germline V gene has CDR1 SQVTM and CDR2 ANQGSEA. The CDR3 totals 13 residues. V lost 2 bases, J lost 6 bases, and 13 bases lay in between. The CDR3 DNA follows: TGCAGCGTTGAATCGGGGGGTCGGGCTGAAGCTTTCTTT. Translating gives CSVESGGRAEAFF.